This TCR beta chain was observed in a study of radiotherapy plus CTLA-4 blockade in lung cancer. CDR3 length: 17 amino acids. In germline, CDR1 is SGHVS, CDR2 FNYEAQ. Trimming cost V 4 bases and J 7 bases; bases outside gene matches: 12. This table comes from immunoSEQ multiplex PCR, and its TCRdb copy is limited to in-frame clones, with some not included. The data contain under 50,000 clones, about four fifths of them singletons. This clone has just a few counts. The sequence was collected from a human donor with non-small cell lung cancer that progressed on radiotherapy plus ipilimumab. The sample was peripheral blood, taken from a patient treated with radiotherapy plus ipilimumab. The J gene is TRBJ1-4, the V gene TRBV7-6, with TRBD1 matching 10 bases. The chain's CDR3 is CASSSIRQGAPPEKLFF. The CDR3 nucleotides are TGTGCCAGCAGCTCGATCAGACAGGGGGCTCCCCCTGAAAAACTGTTTTTT.